This T cell receptor beta chain originates from a study of CD8+ T cells in alopecia areata. The wider study: Donor skin was harvested from approximately 6-12-month-old C3H/HeJ mice with spontaneous alopecia and grafted onto roughly 7-11-week-old female C3H/HeJ recipients.

A sort of pooled cutaneous lymph node cells used CD4, CD8alpha, NKG2D, NKG2ACE and other stains. This clone was counted only a few times. What it binds is unknown. Just one base apart from a much larger clone, this may be a read error. Genes and germline are mouse. Coverage ceases 4 residues before the CDR3 finishes, and the germline J gene fills in the end. The CDR3 runs 12 residues. V was trimmed by 3 bases and J by 0 bases, leaving 2 bases between them. Germline V gives CDR1 NSQYPW, CDR2 LRSPGD (reference sequence). Extraction of RNA preceded its reverse transcription into cDNA, which served as the sequencing template. Generated by immunoSEQ multiplex PCR, the TCRdb table keeps only in-frame clones and is missing some. The sample contains 250,000 or so clones, none occurring once; about 1.1% lies in the top ten. Study results and caveats: Clonality exceeded that of normal scalp in lesional scalp, most notably in alopecia totalis/universalis.

The source is a C3H/HeJ mouse with alopecia areata. MHC haplotype of the strain: H2-k. Sequencing input: CD4+ T cells sorted from a lymph node. V and J are TRBV1 and TRBJ1-2; D is unresolved. CDR3 sequence: CTCSATNSDYTF. CDR3 DNA, as far as it was read: TGCACCTGCAGTGCCACAAACTCC.